Sequencing of this T cell receptor (beta chain) was carried out in a study of shared T cell receptors in the human thymus. With V trimmed by 3 bases and J by 0 bases, 4 bases remained unmatched. The CDR3 is 16 amino acids. CDR1 and CDR2 (germline): MNHEY, SVGAGI. TCRdb's copy holds only in-frame clones and misses some; the assay was immunoSEQ multiplex PCR. This sample has about 660,000 clones, with 88% found just once. This sample also appeared in a second study, on human thymus T cells. That source notes: Healthy Finnish infants undergoing corrective surgery for congenital heart defects were used as donors. Thymus pieces cut out during corrective heart surgery were the tissue that was used. Unrelated individuals reportedly shared highly overlapping thymic TCR repertoires.

Sequenced: thymocytes. V usage is TRBV6-5 and J usage is TRBJ2-2; 7 nucleotides align to TRBD1. This receptor was obtained from a boy under three years old with a congenital heart defect. The CDR3 reads CASSYSGQPNTGELFF. The CDR3 region has the DNA TGTGCCAGCAGTTATTCGGGACAGCCGAACACCGGGGAGCTGTTTTTT.